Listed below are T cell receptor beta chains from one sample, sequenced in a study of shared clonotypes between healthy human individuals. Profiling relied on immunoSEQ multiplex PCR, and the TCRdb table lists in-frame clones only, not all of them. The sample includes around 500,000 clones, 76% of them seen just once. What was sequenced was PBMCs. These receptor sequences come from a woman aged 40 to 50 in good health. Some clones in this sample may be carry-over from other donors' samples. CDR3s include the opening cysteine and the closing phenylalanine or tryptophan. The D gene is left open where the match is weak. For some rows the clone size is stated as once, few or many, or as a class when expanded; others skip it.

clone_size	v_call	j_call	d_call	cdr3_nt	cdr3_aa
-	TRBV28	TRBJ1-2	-	TGTGCCAGCAGGGCGGTGCGGGGCTACACCTTC	CASRAVRGYTF
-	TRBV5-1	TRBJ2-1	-	TGCGCCAGCAGCTTGGGGCTTACGGAGGGCAATGAGCAGTTCTTC	CASSLGLTEGNEQFF
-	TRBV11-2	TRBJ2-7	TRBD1	TGTGCCAGCAGCTTAACAGGGACAGAGTACTACGAGCAGTACTTC	CASSLTGTEYYEQYF
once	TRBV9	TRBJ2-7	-	TGTGCCAGCAGCGAGGGGACCGAGGGAGAGCAGTACTTC	CASSEGTEGEQYF
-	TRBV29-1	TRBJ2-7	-	TGCAGCGTTGGGGACTCCTCCTACGAGCAGTACTTC	CSVGDSSYEQYF
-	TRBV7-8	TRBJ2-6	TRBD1	TGTGCCAGCAGCCAAGCGGGACAGGGGGCGGCAGGGGCCAACGTCCTGACTTTC	CASSQAGQGAAGANVLTF
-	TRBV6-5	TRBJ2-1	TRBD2	TGTGCCAGCAGTTACTCTGGCGGGGGCTACAATGAGCAGTTCTTC	CASSYSGGGYNEQFF
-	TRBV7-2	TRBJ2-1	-	TGTGCCAGCATGAGGTACTCCTACAATGAGCAGTTCTTC	CASMRYSYNEQFF
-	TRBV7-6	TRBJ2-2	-	TGTGCCAGCAGCCTAGGGGACGCGAACACCGGGGAGCTGTTTTTT	CASSLGDANTGELFF
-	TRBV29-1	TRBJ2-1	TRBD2	TGCAGCGTTGACTGCGGGAGGGGATTTTTTGAGCAGTTCTTC	CSVDCGRGFFEQFF
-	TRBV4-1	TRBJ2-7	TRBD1	TGCGCCAGCAGCCTTCCGGGACAGGGCTACGAGCAGTACTTC	CASSLPGQGYEQYF
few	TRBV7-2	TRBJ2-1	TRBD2	TGTGCCAGCAGCCTTACAATAGCGGGGAGCTCCTACAATGAGCAGTTCTTC	CASSLTIAGSSYNEQFF
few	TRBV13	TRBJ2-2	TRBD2	TGTGCCAGCAGCTCGCGAACTAGCGTCCCGAACACCGGGGAGCTGTTTTTT	CASSSRTSVPNTGELFF
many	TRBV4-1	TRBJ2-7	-	TGCGCCAGCAGCCAAGAGTTCGAGACTCGTCCCTCCTACGAGCAGTACTTC	CASSQEFETRPSYEQYF
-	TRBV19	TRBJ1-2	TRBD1	TGTGCCAGTAGTACCCGACAGGGGGTGATACCCTTCATCTTC	CASSTRQGVIPFIF
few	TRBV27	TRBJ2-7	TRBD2	TGTGCCAGCAGTTTATCCGCGCTGACTAGCGGAGCCTACGAGCAGTACTTC	CASSLSALTSGAYEQYF
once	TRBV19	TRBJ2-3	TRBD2	TGTGCCAGCCTGGATAGCGGGAGAGACCCAGATACGCAGTATTTT	CASLDSGRDPDTQYF
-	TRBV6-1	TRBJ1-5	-	TGTGCCAGCAGTGAAGTAGTGGGTCAGCCCCAGCATTTT	CASSEVVGQPQHF
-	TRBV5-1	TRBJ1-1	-	TGCGCCAGCAGCTTGGGGACTGAAGCTTTCTTT	CASSLGTEAFF
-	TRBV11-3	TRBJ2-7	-	TGTGCCAGCAGCGGAAAGGACGAGCAGTACTTC	CASSGKDEQYF
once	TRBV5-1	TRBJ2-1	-	TGCGCCAGCAGCTTAGTGGGGGGACAGCTCGGGTTTGAGCAGTTCTTC	CASSLVGGQLGFEQFF
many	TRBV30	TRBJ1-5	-	TGTGCCTGGAGTAAAGGAGGGAATCAGCCCCAGCATTTT	CAWSKGGNQPQHF
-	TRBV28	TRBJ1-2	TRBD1	TGTGCCAGCAGTTTAGCCCCAGGGGGCAGGGCCTACACCTTC	CASSLAPGGRAYTF
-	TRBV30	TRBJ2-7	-	TGTGCCTGGAGTGTAGGAGGTTTCAACGAGCAGTACTTC	CAWSVGGFNEQYF
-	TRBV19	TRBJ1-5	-	TGTGCCAGTAGTCCTCTGACCCAACGGGGGCAGCCCCAGCATTTT	CASSPLTQRGQPQHF
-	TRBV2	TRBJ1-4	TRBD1	TGTGCCAGCAGTGGTCAGGGGGCGATAGGAGAAAAACTGTTTTTT	CASSGQGAIGEKLFF
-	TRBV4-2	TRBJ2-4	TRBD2	TGTGCCAGCAGCCCCCGCGGGGGGGAGATAGCCAAAAACATTCAGTACTTC	CASSPRGGEIAKNIQYF
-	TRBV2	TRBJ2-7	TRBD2	TGTGCCGGGAGGGACCGCTCCTACGAGCAGTACTTC	CAGRDRSYEQYF
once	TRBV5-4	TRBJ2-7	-	TGTGCCAGCAGCGGGGACGGAAACTCCTACGAGCAGTACTTC	CASSGDGNSYEQYF
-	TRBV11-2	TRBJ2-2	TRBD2	TGTGCCAGCAGCTTCTCACCTCACGCGGGGGGCTCAACCGGGGAGCTGTTTTTT	CASSFSPHAGGSTGELFF
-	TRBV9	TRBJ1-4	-	TGTGCCAGCAGCGGCCTGGGGGGTGAAAAACTGTTTTTT	CASSGLGGEKLFF
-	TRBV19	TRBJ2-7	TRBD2	TGTGCCAGTAGTATAGGAGGACTAGCGGCTATCTACGAGCAGTACTTC	CASSIGGLAAIYEQYF
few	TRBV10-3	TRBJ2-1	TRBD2	TGTGCCATCACCCGACTAGCGGGAGAAGGAGAGCAGTTCTTC	CAITRLAGEGEQFF
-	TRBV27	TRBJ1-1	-	TGTGCCAGCAGTTTGGGCGGACCGCTGAACACTGAAGCTTTCTTT	CASSLGGPLNTEAFF
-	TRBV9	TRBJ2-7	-	TGTGCCAGCAGCCTCAATGATCAAGGCGAGCAGTACTTC	CASSLNDQGEQYF
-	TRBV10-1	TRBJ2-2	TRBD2	TGCGCCAGCAGTGTCGGGGGGGCGAACACCGGGGAGCTGTTTTTT	CASSVGGANTGELFF
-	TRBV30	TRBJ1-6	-	TGTGCCTGGACCCGCAATGGCAGGGGCAACTACTATAATTCACCCCTCCACTTT	CAWTRNGRGNYYNSPLHF
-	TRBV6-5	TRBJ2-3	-	TGTGCCAGCAGGGGGACGAGCACAGATACGCAGTATTTT	CASRGTSTDTQYF
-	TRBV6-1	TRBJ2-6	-	TGTGCCAGCAGCCCGGGGTTCTCTGGGGCCAACGTCCTGACTTTC	CASSPGFSGANVLTF
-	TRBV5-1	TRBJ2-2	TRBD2	TGCGCCAGCAGCCGGGGACTAGCGGGAGTCACCGGGGAGCTGCTTTTT	CASSRGLAGVTGELLF
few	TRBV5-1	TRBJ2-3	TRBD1	TGCGCCAGCAGCTTGGGGGACAGCTCAGATACGCAGTATTTT	CASSLGDSSDTQYF